Below are 18 T cell receptor beta chains sequenced from a single sample in a study of prognosis after radiotherapy for stage I lung cancer. Genomic DNA yielded TCR beta CDR3, amplified by two-round multiplex PCR. Primers (each specific to one TRBV or TRBJ gene) were used in first-round PCR. TCRdb analysed the multiplex PCR reads with MiXCR anew, one entry per CDR3 protein. Counted here are around 28,000 distinct CDR3 sequences, 40% to 60% occurring once; the ten biggest clones make up 16%. Specimen: PBMCs, collected before or after stereotactic body radiation therapy (not recorded which). All receptors come from a donor aged 50 or older with non-small cell lung cancer.

Remarks on this clonotype: A far bigger clonotype differs at one base, so this is likely a read error. This chain links TRBV6-4 with TRBJ2-7; 7 positions agree with TRBD2. This CDR3 region has 15 residues. Germline V gives CDR1 MRHNA, CDR2 SNTAGT. With 10 bases clipped from V and 3 bases from J, the junction kept 15 bases outside the gene matches. CDR3 DNA: TGTGCCACCAAATCCGGACTATCGGGAGGCTACGAGCAGTACTTC. It is translated as CATKSGLSGGYEQYF.

This sequence joins TRBV20-1 and TRBJ2-1, with TRBD2 matching 8 bases. Germline V gene data show CDR1 as DFQATT and CDR2 as SNEGSKA (reference sequence). With V trimmed by 6 bases and J by 4 bases, 2 bases remained unmatched. The CDR3 runs 12 residues. In DNA, the CDR3 is TGCAGTGCGGGACTAGTTTACAATGAGCAGTTCTTC. Protein sequence: CSAGLVYNEQFF.

By share of the sample, this clonotype is medium-sized. The CDR3 DNA reads TGCAGTGCGAAAACAGGGGGCACTGAAGCTTTCTTT. It translates to CSAKTGGTEAFF. The V gene is TRBV20-1, the J gene TRBJ1-1, with 8 bases identical to TRBD1. V shed 6 bases, J shed 4 bases, and the junction held 4 bases outside the gene matches. CDR3 length: 12 residues. Germline assignment: CDR1 DFQATT and CDR2 SNEGSKA (reference sequence).

The table lists this clonotype with many counts. The genes are TRBV12-3 or TRBV12-4 and TRBJ2-1, with 9 bases fitting TRBD1. Germline trimming cut 7 bases from V and 10 bases from J; bases unmatched to any gene: 17. This CDR3 is 16 amino acids long. In DNA form, the CDR3 reads TGTGCCAGCATCCCAAGGCCGGGACAGGGTACTCAGGAGCAGTTCTTC. It translates to CASIPRPGQGTQEQFF.

This clonotype was detected many times. The CDR3 sequence is CASSGRGRNTGELFF. CDR3 nucleotide sequence: TGTGCCAGCAGTGGGAGAGGGCGGAACACCGGGGAGCTGTTTTTT. This chain joins TRBV2 and TRBJ2-2; tentative D call: TRBD2 (5 bases). This CDR3 region has 15 residues. Germline CDR1 SNHLY, CDR2 FYNNEI. V shed 4 bases and J shed 1 base, with 10 bases lying between them. The complete variable domain, with remaining parts taken from reference TRBV2 and TRBJ2-2, reads EPEVTQTPSHQVTQMGQEVILRCVPISNHLYFYWYRQILGQKVEFLVSFYNNEISEKSEIFDDQFSVERPDGSNFTLKIRSTKLEDSAMYFCASSGRGRNTGELFFGEGSRLTVL.

Regarding this clonotype: This likely reflects a read error, since a far larger clone is one base away. This chain joins TRBV20-1 and TRBJ2-7; D possibly corresponds to TRBD2 (6 bases). The assigned J gene may be wrong: the sequence end matches TRBJ2-1 better. Germline V gene sequence: CDR1 DFQATT, CDR2 SNEGSKA (reference sequence). The CDR3 contains 16 residues. The CDR3 spells CSATTRDSSSYNEQFF. The CDR3 DNA follows: TGCAGTGCGACGACCCGGGACTCCAGCTCCTACAATGAGCAGTTCTTC.

This clonotype was counted at least ten times. The V and J genes are TRBV20-1 and TRBJ2-1; D is uncertain. V shed 7 bases and J shed 10 bases, with 14 bases lying between them. In germline, CDR1 is DFQATT, CDR2 SNEGSKA (reference sequence). This CDR3 contains 11 residues. CDR3 loop: CSVGREREQFF. CDR3 sequence (DNA): TGCAGTGTAGGGCGAGAGAGGGAGCAGTTCTTC.

This clonotype is termed medium-sized (0.01 to 0.1%). This chain joins TRBV7-2 and TRBJ1-2, with TRBD1 matching over 8 bases. CDR1 is SGHTA, CDR2 FQGNSA, per germline. The CDR3 has 13 residues. J lost 8 bases, V lost 6 bases, and 8 bases had no gene match. The CDR3 sequence: CASRSTGGAGYTF. The CDR3 DNA reads TGTGCCAGCAGATCAACAGGGGGGGCAGGCTACACCTTC.

The chain couples TRBV20-1 to TRBJ2-7; D ambiguous. This CDR3 comprises 14 residues. Between the trimmed V and J ends, which lost 5 bases and 5 bases, there was a span of 19 bases. Germline V lookup: CDR1 DFQATT, CDR2 SNEGSKA (reference sequence). This CDR3 is CSAPNPSPVHEQYF. As DNA, the CDR3 is TGCAGTGCTCCGAACCCCTCTCCAGTACACGAGCAGTACTTC.

In this sample, this clonotype turned up a few times. This chain links TRBV7-8 with TRBJ2-3; 8 bases map to TRBD2. Germline trimming cut 5 bases from V and 0 bases from J; bases unmatched to any gene: 4. Germline CDR1 reads SGHVS; CDR2 reads FQNEAQ. The CDR3 spans 15 residues. The CDR3 sequence is CASSTSSGSTDTQYF. DNA for the CDR3: TGTGCCAGCAGCACTTCTAGCGGGAGCACAGATACGCAGTATTTT.

The J gene is TRBJ2-2, the V gene TRBV20-1; 7 bases align to TRBD1. This CDR3 contains 14 residues. Per the germline V gene, CDR1 is DFQATT and CDR2 is SNEGSKA (reference sequence). Trimming cost V 5 bases and J 7 bases; bases outside gene matches: 10. CDR3 in amino acids: CSAARDRVNGELFF. The CDR3 DNA is TGCAGTGCTGCCCGTGACAGGGTAAACGGGGAGCTGTTTTTT.

The chain links TRBV5-1 to TRBJ2-7; D is ambiguous. Trimming left V 0 bases short and J 1 base short, with 8 bases between. The CDR3 covers 14 residues. Germline CDR1 SGHRS, CDR2 YFSETQ. CDR3: CASSLAYGSYEQYF. Written as DNA, the CDR3 is TGCGCCAGCAGCTTGGCCTACGGTTCCTACGAGCAGTACTTC.

This clonotype was seen ten or more times. The chain couples TRBV15 to TRBJ2-6; the D gene is possibly TRBD1 (5 bases). This CDR3 region has 15 residues. Deletions cut 4 bases from V and 0 bases from J, with 7 bases between. Germline V gene lookup returns CDR1 LNHNV and CDR2 YYDKDF (reference sequence). In DNA, the CDR3 is TGTGCCACCAGCACGCAGGGCTCTGGGGCCAACGTCCTGACTTTC. Translated, it gives CATSTQGSGANVLTF.

V gene TRBV30 combines with J gene TRBJ2-6; D gene unclear. V was pared by 3 bases and J by 2 bases, with 11 bases between. Germline V lookup: CDR1 GTSNPN, CDR2 SVGIG (reference sequence). The CDR3 extends over 15 amino acids. CDR3 nucleotides: TGTGCCTGGAGCCGTCTGTTTCCTGGGGCCAACGTCCTGACTTTC. Its protein is CAWSRLFPGANVLTF.

The V call is TRBV11-2, the J call TRBJ2-3; 11 bases agree with TRBD2. CDR3 size: 15 residues. V trimming: 5 bases; J trimming: 7 bases; junction bases outside the gene matches: 8. CDR1 and CDR2 (germline): SGHAT, FQNNGV. CDR3 amino acids: CASSLHSGRAYTQYF. The CDR3 nucleotides read TGTGCCAGCAGCCTCCATAGCGGGAGGGCGTATACGCAGTATTTT.

With regard to this clonotype: A read error likely explains this, since a far larger clone differs by one base. This chain links TRBV6-9 with TRBJ1-1; D is ambiguous. V lost 3 bases, J lost 3 bases, and 11 bases lay in between. Germline CDR1 MNHGY, CDR2 SVAAGI. CDR3 length: 14 amino acids. CDR3 bases: TGTGCCAGCAGTTACGCCTACACATACACTGAAGCTTTCTTT. Protein product: CASSYAYTYTEAFF.

This clonotype was counted at least ten times. The rearrangement links TRBV20-1 to TRBJ2-1; TRBD2 matches at 12 bases. Germline loops: CDR1 DFQATT, CDR2 SNEGSKA (reference sequence). V trimming: 0 bases; J trimming: 10 bases; junction bases outside the gene matches: 4. This CDR3 has 14 amino acids. CDR3 sequence (DNA): TGCAGTGCTAGAGAAACTAGCGGGAGGATCGAGCAGTTCTTC. This encodes CSARETSGRIEQFF.

This clonotype was seen repeatedly, ten times or more. The chain uses TRBV9 and TRBJ1-4; a weak D match, TRBD1 (5 bases). Per germline, CDR1 SGDLS and CDR2 YYNGEE. The V and J ends lost 2 bases and 4 bases respectively, with 12 bases between them. CDR3 length: 15 amino acids. The CDR3 bases are TGTGCCAGCAGCGTGGTCGGGACGGTTAATGAAAAACTGTTTTTT. It codes for CASSVVGTVNEKLFF.